The present entry profiles one T cell receptor (beta chain) with its context. Assay used: immunoSEQ multiplex PCR; TCRdb lists only in-frame clones, some missing. This table has some 13,000 clones, over 70% appearing once. As for time point: recipient sample about 28 days before transplant, after cytoreduction. Germline CDR1 reads SGDLS; CDR2 reads YYNGEE. CDR3 length equals 14 residues. V gave up 5 bases and J gave up 4 bases; unmatched junction bases: 7. The sample belongs to a study of T cell clonotyping in hematopoietic cell transplantation. The starting material was peripheral blood mononuclear cells, obtained before stem cell transplant. This TCR was sampled from a man aged 60-69 years with acute myeloid leukemia. Some clones in this sample may be carry-over from other donors' samples. The genes are TRBV9 and TRBJ2-7; TRBD1 matches at 9 bases. CDR3: CASSPGQGQYEQYF. The CDR3 DNA reads as TGTGCCAGCAGTCCGGGACAGGGACAGTACGAGCAGTACTTC.